These T cell receptor beta chains were read from a single sample in a study of blood T cell repertoires in COVID-19. The protocol was immunoSEQ multiplex PCR, while the TCRdb copy is restricted to in-frame clones and leaves out a portion. The sample yields some 90,000 clones, approximately 81% seen once. The sequenced material came from peripheral blood. Every receptor here comes from a man aged 60 to 69 with acute or convalescent COVID-19. CDR3s include the opening cysteine and the closing phenylalanine or tryptophan. Fields, in order: clone size, J gene, D gene, CDR3 length, V gene, CDR3 protein, CDR3 DNA. D genes are given only for firm matches. A row's size may be missing; if present it is once, few, many or a size class.

once,TRBJ2-3,TRBD1,15,TRBV6-5,CASSEGQGETDTQYF,TGTGCCAGCAGCGAGGGACAGGGGGAGACAGATACGCAGTATTTT
few,TRBJ2-5,-,16,TRBV27,CASSLTGRFYQETQYF,TGTGCCAGCAGTTTAACTGGCAGGTTTTACCAAGAGACCCAGTACTTC
-,TRBJ2-1,TRBD2,14,TRBV19,CASSLPERGDEQFF,TGTGCCAGTAGTCTTCCAGAGCGGGGGGATGAGCAGTTCTTC
-,TRBJ2-1,TRBD1,20,TRBV12-5,CASGLVFFSTGGVSYNEQFF,TGTGCTAGTGGTTTGGTATTTTTTTCGACAGGGGGCGTCTCCTACAATGAGCAGTTCTTC
many,TRBJ2-2,TRBD1,13,TRBV11-3,CASSSQGAGELFF,TGTGCCAGCAGCTCCCAGGGGGCTGGGGAGCTGTTTTTT
-,TRBJ1-2,-,14,TRBV2,CASSEALRSGGYTF,TGTGCCAGCAGTGAAGCGCTTCGTAGTGGTGGCTACACCTTC
-,TRBJ2-3,TRBD1,19,TRBV18,CASSPTLALIGTDTDTQYF,TGTGCCAGCTCACCCACTCTGGCCCTTATCGGGACAGACACAGATACGCAGTATTTT
few,TRBJ2-7,TRBD1,15,TRBV7-9,CASSLQGQGVREQYF,TGTGCCAGCAGCTTACAGGGACAGGGGGTTCGGGAGCAGTACTTC
-,TRBJ2-2,-,14,TRBV10-2,CASRIGERAGELFF,TGCGCCAGCAGGATTGGGGAGAGGGCCGGGGAGCTGTTTTTT
few,TRBJ1-2,TRBD1,14,TRBV6-4,CASSDGDRGLGYTF,TGTGCCAGCAGTGACGGTGACAGGGGGCTAGGCTACACCTTC
-,TRBJ2-7,-,15,TRBV5-6,CASSPPGEGIYEQYF,TGTGCCAGCAGCCCTCCAGGGGAAGGGATTTACGAGCAGTACTTC
few,TRBJ2-6,-,14,TRBV5-1,CASSPQSGANVLTF,TGCGCCAGCAGCCCCCAGTCCGGGGCCAACGTCCTGACTTTC
once,TRBJ1-1,TRBD1,17,TRBV27,CASSYLRTGGYGTEAFF,TGTGCCAGCAGTTATTTACGGACAGGGGGCTACGGCACTGAAGCTTTCTTT
-,TRBJ1-1,-,14,TRBV11-2,CASREGLLSTEAFF,TGTGCCAGCAGAGAGGGACTACTGAGCACTGAAGCTTTCTTT
-,TRBJ1-4,-,14,TRBV19,CASSVSATNEKLFF,TGTGCCAGTAGTGTATCCGCAACTAATGAAAAACTGTTTTTT
-,TRBJ2-3,TRBD2,18,TRBV18,CASSLKGTSGIPPDTQYF,TGTGCCAGCTCACTAAAAGGGACTAGCGGGATCCCACCAGATACGCAGTATTTT
-,TRBJ1-5,-,15,TRBV7-8,CASSPDDLNNQPQHF,TGTGCCAGCAGCCCTGACGACTTGAACAATCAGCCCCAGCATTTT
once,TRBJ1-6,TRBD1,14,TRBV5-1,CASSSTGSDSPLHF,TGCGCCAGCAGCTCGACAGGGTCGGATTCACCCCTCCACTTT
-,TRBJ1-6,TRBD1,15,TRBV10-3,CAISERQGRNSPLHF,TGTGCCATCAGTGAGAGACAGGGGAGAAATTCACCCCTCCACTTT
-,TRBJ1-3,-,15,TRBV27,CASSPGRVSGNTIYF,TGTGCCAGCAGTCCCGGCAGGGTCTCTGGAAACACCATATATTTT
-,TRBJ2-7,-,14,TRBV5-1,CASSLRGLSYEQYF,TGCGCCAGCAGCTTGAGGGGGTTGTCCTACGAGCAGTACTTC
-,TRBJ1-5,-,13,TRBV5-1,CASSFGGDQPQHF,TGCGCCAGCAGCTTTGGCGGGGATCAGCCCCAGCATTTT
-,TRBJ2-7,-,15,TRBV4-1,CASSQERGSPYEQYF,TGCGCCAGCAGCCAAGAACGGGGGAGTCCCTACGAGCAGTACTTC
-,TRBJ1-4,TRBD1,15,TRBV7-2,CASSSPGQGREKLFF,TGTGCCAGCAGCTCACCGGGACAGGGCAGGGAAAAACTGTTTTTT
-,TRBJ1-3,-,15,TRBV28,CASRLQAISGNTIYF,TGTGCCAGCAGGTTACAGGCCATCTCTGGAAACACCATATATTTT
-,TRBJ2-7,TRBD2,15,TRBV5-4,CASSLGLAGAYEQYF,TGTGCCAGCAGCTTAGGGCTAGCGGGAGCATACGAGCAGTACTTC
-,TRBJ1-1,-,13,TRBV6-5,CASSYLENTEAFF,TGTGCCAGCAGTTACTTAGAAAACACTGAAGCTTTCTTT
-,TRBJ1-2,-,15,TRBV27,CASSLSIRTDYGYTF,TGTGCCAGCAGTTTATCGATTCGGACAGACTATGGCTACACCTTC
-,TRBJ2-3,-,15,TRBV2,CASSEDRAGTDTQYF,TGTGCCAGCAGTGAAGACAGGGCGGGCACAGATACGCAGTATTTT
-,TRBJ1-1,TRBD1,15,TRBV6-2/TRBV6-3,CASSFPQQGEGEAFF,TGTGCCAGCAGTTTTCCCCAACAGGGGGAAGGCGAAGCTTTCTTT
-,TRBJ1-5,-,13,TRBV6-2/TRBV6-3,CASTPDSYQPQHF,TGTGCCAGCACCCCGGACAGTTATCAGCCCCAGCATTTT
-,TRBJ1-5,-,15,TRBV4-3,CASSPQPGVDQPQHF,TGCGCCAGCAGCCCCCAGCCCGGGGTGGATCAGCCCCAGCATTTT
-,TRBJ2-3,TRBD1,18,TRBV5-6,CASSLVGQSLVGTDTQYF,TGTGCCAGCAGCTTGGTGGGACAGAGTTTAGTTGGCACAGATACGCAGTATTTT
-,TRBJ1-2,-,13,TRBV12-3/TRBV12-4,CASSFSGSYGYTF,TGTGCCAGCAGTTTTTCGGGGTCCTATGGCTACACCTTC
once,TRBJ1-3,-,16,TRBV6-2/TRBV6-3,CASSYHTRRAGNTIYF,TGTGCCAGCAGTTACCATACGCGGAGGGCTGGAAACACCATATATTTT
-,TRBJ2-7,-,15,TRBV6-5,CASSFTVLRFREQYF,TGTGCCAGCAGCTTTACGGTTCTTAGATTTCGCGAGCAGTACTTC
-,TRBJ1-1,TRBD1,13,TRBV12-3/TRBV12-4,CAGGQGGDTEAFF,TGTGCCGGTGGACAGGGTGGGGACACTGAAGCTTTCTTT
once,TRBJ1-2,-,15,TRBV5-1,CASSLAGVSGYGYTF,TGCGCCAGCAGCTTGGCGGGGGTTTCAGGGTATGGCTACACCTTC
-,TRBJ1-5,-,16,TRBV5-6,CASSLELVDSIQPQHF,TGTGCCAGCAGCTTGGAACTCGTCGATTCCATTCAGCCCCAGCATTTT
-,TRBJ1-6,-,16,TRBV7-8,CASSSHRTDYNSPLHF,TGTGCCAGCAGCTCTCATCGGACAGACTATAATTCACCCCTCCACTTT
-,TRBJ1-2,TRBD1,13,TRBV5-6,CASSDRVVDGYTF,TGTGCCAGCAGTGACAGGGTGGTTGATGGCTACACCTTC
few,TRBJ2-5,-,15,TRBV15,CATSRDQGGQETQYF,TGTGCCACCAGCAGAGATCAGGGGGGCCAAGAGACCCAGTACTTC
-,TRBJ1-5,TRBD1,16,TRBV19,CASRPPWGDRNQPQHF,TGTGCCAGTAGGCCCCCATGGGGGGACAGGAATCAGCCCCAGCATTTT
-,TRBJ2-1,-,16,TRBV2,CASSEWGGPSYNEQFF,TGTGCCAGCAGTGAATGGGGGGGCCCATCCTACAATGAGCAGTTCTTC
-,TRBJ2-3,TRBD2,15,TRBV14,CASSPLAGATDTQYF,TGTGCCAGCAGCCCGCTAGCGGGGGCCACAGATACGCAGTATTTT
-,TRBJ2-5,-,12,TRBV29-1,CSAQSGQETQYF,TGCAGCGCCCAGTCGGGCCAAGAGACCCAGTACTTC
-,TRBJ2-7,-,14,TRBV7-8,CASSLEAKGYEQYF,TGTGCCAGCAGCCTGGAGGCTAAAGGGTACGAGCAGTACTTC
-,TRBJ1-5,TRBD1,14,TRBV5-6,CASSFSGGRQPQHF,TGTGCCAGCAGCTTTTCAGGGGGTCGTCAGCCCCAGCATTTT
medium-sized,TRBJ1-1,-,13,TRBV15,CATSRAVNTEAFF,TGTGCCACCAGCAGAGCGGTGAACACTGAAGCTTTCTTT
-,TRBJ1-5,-,15,TRBV3-1/TRBV3-2,CASSQGTGGNQPQHF,TGTGCCAGCAGCCAAGGTACGGGAGGAAATCAGCCCCAGCATTTT
-,TRBJ1-1,TRBD1,13,TRBV27,CASKRTGGDEAFF,TGTGCCAGCAAAAGAACAGGGGGCGACGAAGCTTTCTTT
-,TRBJ1-6,-,16,TRBV6-1,CASSEEVGQVNSPLHF,TGTGCCAGCAGTGAAGAGGTCGGCCAGGTTAATTCACCCCTCCACTTT
-,TRBJ1-2,-,14,TRBV7-2,CASSLGQGNYGYTF,TGTGCTAGCAGCTTAGGGCAGGGCAACTATGGCTACACCTTC
once,TRBJ1-4,TRBD1,22,TRBV5-3,CARSFTEPGTGGQEDPGEKLFF,TGTGCCAGAAGCTTCACAGAACCCGGGACAGGGGGCCAGGAGGACCCTGGGGAAAAACTGTTTTTT
-,TRBJ2-1,-,15,TRBV3-1/TRBV3-2,CASSRDIGTYNEQFF,TGTGCCAGCAGTCGCGACATCGGGACCTACAATGAGCAGTTCTTC